Listed here are 7 T cell receptor beta chains from one sample, sequenced in a study of PD-1 blockade in classical Hodgkin lymphoma. Every patient experienced relapse after autologous stem cell transplantation, and brentuximab vedotin exposure varied. TCRdb's copy holds only in-frame clones and misses some; the assay was immunoSEQ multiplex PCR. The sample holds about 90,000 clones; 85% to 95% are singletons and the top ten take approximately 2.4%. The source material was peripheral blood mononuclear cells (PBMCs), sampled before the second cycle of nivolumab. The receptor source for this set is a human donor with classical Hodgkin lymphoma.

This chain links TRBV30 with TRBJ2-1, with 7 bases aligning to TRBD2. V dropped 3 bases and J dropped 15; count of bases not matched to a gene: 11. The CDR3 runs to 12 residues. CDR1 is GTSNPN, CDR2 SVGIG, per germline (reference sequence). CDR3 region: CAWRGTILRWFF. CDR3 sequence (DNA): TGTGCCTGGAGGGGGACTATTCTTCGTTGGTTCTTC.

The rearrangement joins TRBV28 to TRBJ2-7; no reliable D call. The CDR3 consists of 14 residues. Germline V CDR1 and CDR2: MDHEN, SYDVKM. Trimming pared 1 base from V and 5 bases from J, leaving 12 bases between. The CDR3 sequence: CASSLSALVDEQYF. Written as DNA, the CDR3 is TGTGCCAGCAGTTTATCTGCCCTCGTGGACGAGCAGTACTTC.

The chain couples TRBV7-2 to TRBJ2-3; TRBD2 aligns across 10 bases. Germline V gives CDR1 SGHTA, CDR2 FQGNSA. J lost 5 bases, V lost 2 bases, and 7 bases had no gene match. CDR3 size: 16 residues. DNA for the CDR3: TGTGCCAGCAGCTTACGGTCTAGCGGGAGAGGAGATACGCAGTATTTT. Its translation: CASSLRSSGRGDTQYF. Full variable domain (outside the CDR3, taken from reference TRBV7-2 and TRBJ2-3): GAGVSQSPSNKVTEKGKDVELRCDPISGHTALYWYRQSLGQGLEFLIYFQGNSAPDKSGLPSDRFSAERTGGSVSTLTIQRTQQEDSAVYLCASSLRSSGRGDTQYFGPGTRLTVL.

The rearrangement links TRBV28 to TRBJ2-7; 7 nucleotides line up with TRBD2. CDR1 and CDR2 (germline): MDHEN, SYDVKM. J lost 4 bases, V lost 4 bases, and 13 bases had no gene match. CDR3 size: 16 residues. The CDR3 region is CASSSPASGLRYEQYF. CDR3 in DNA: TGTGCCAGCAGTTCACCTGCTAGCGGCCTGAGGTACGAGCAGTACTTC.

The V gene is TRBV19, the J gene TRBJ2-2; D gene uncertain. Trimming pared 11 bases from V and 2 bases from J, leaving 3 bases between. The germline V gene has CDR1 LNHDA and CDR2 SQIVND (reference sequence). This CDR3 is built from 10 residues. Here the CDR3 DNA reads TGTGCCGTTAACACCGGGGAGCTGTTTTTT. The encoded protein is CAVNTGELFF.

CDR3 DNA: TGTGCCAGCAGCCGAAGCGGGAGCCTCACAGATACGCAGTATTTT. Protein sequence: CASSRSGSLTDTQYF. The rearrangement uses TRBV5-4 and TRBJ2-3; 8 positions match TRBD2. V lost 4 bases to trimming and J lost 2 bases; unmatched junction nucleotides: 6. This CDR3 is built from 15 residues. Per the germline V gene, CDR1 is SGHNT and CDR2 is YYREEE (reference sequence). Supplemented by reference TRBV5-4 and TRBJ2-3, the full variable domain reads ETGVTQSPTHLIKTRGQQVTLRCSSQSGHNTVSWYQQALGQGPQFIFQYYREEENGRGNFPPRFSGLQFPNYSSELNVNALELDDSALYLCASSRSGSLTDTQYFGPGTRLTVL.

The chain carries TRBV28 and TRBJ2-5; 7 bases align to TRBD1. Trimming removed 8 bases from V and 1 base from J; junction bases left unmatched: 7. Germline V gene sequence: CDR1 MDHEN, CDR2 SYDVKM. The CDR3 is 14 residues long. CDR3 amino acids: CASGTQGVQETQYF. CDR3 coding DNA: TGTGCCAGCGGGACCCAGGGGGTCCAAGAGACCCAGTACTTC.